This T cell receptor (beta chain) was recovered during a study of blood T cells in healthy people across ages. The study's findings and limits: Per-million-T-cell TCR beta diversity fell roughly linearly with age.

Germline lookup yields CDR1 SGHTA and CDR2 FQGNSA. With 4 bases removed from V and 3 bases from J, the gap between germline ends came to 15 bases. This CDR3 spans 15 amino acids. The use of a sample-barcoded 5' primer and a J-beta primer mix characterized a second PCR of about 7 to 12 cycles. A 12-random-nucleotide template-switch adaptor tagged each cDNA molecule. CDR3-containing paired-end reads numbered at least 2.5 million in each sample. One entry per CDR3 protein, called by TCRdb with MiXCR from the 5' RACE reads. The sample consists of some 1.4 million distinct CDR3 sequences, around 42% of them appearing once. Concerning this clonotype itself: No antigen is known for it.

The chain employs TRBV7-2 and TRBJ2-5, with D possibly called TRBD1 or TRBD2 (5 bases each). The sequenced sample was blood. This clonotype was sampled from a woman between 18 and 30 years old in good health. CDR3 bases: TGTGCCAGCAGCTCCTCAGGGTTGGGAGAAGAGACCCAGTACTTC. Its translation is CASSSSGLGEETQYF.